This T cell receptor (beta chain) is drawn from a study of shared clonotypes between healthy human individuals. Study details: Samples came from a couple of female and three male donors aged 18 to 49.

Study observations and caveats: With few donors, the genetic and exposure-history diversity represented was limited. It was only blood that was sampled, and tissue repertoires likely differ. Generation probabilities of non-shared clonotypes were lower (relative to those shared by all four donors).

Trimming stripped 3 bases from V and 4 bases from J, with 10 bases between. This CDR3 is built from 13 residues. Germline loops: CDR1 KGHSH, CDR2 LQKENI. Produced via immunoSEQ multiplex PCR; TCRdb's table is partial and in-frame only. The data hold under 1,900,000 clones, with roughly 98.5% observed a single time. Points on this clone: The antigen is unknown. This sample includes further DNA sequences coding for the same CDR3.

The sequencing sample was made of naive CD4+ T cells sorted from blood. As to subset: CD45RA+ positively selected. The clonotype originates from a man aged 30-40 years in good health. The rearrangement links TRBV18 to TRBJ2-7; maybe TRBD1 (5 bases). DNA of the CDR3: TGTGCCAGCTCACCGTTAAAGGGGTACGAGCAGTACTTC. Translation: CASSPLKGYEQYF.